A selection of T cell receptor beta chains follows, all from one sample in a study of OX40 agonist ivuxolimab in advanced cancers. Clones were sequenced by immunoSEQ multiplex PCR, and TCRdb holds only the in-frame ones, with some missing. Of about 80,000 clones listed, 94% are singletons. The source was CD4+ or CD8+ T cells sorted from blood, collected in a trial of the OX40 agonist ivuxolimab. All receptors derive from an adult with an advanced solid tumor such as melanoma, head and neck, liver or kidney cancer. CDR3s include the opening cysteine and the closing phenylalanine or tryptophan.

v_gene: TRBV13
j_gene: TRBJ1-6
CDR3aa: CASSLGGRGMDPLHF

v_gene: TRBV7-9
j_gene: TRBJ2-1
CDR3aa: CASSSGLKRFF

v_gene: TRBV6-6
j_gene: TRBJ2-1
CDR3aa: CASSYSIRGHNEQFF

v_gene: TRBV19
j_gene: TRBJ2-1
CDR3aa: CASSIGPGGGLSYNEQFF

v_gene: TRBV29-1
j_gene: TRBJ1-2
CDR3aa: CSVKGQSGGYTF

v_gene: TRBV27
j_gene: TRBJ2-5
CDR3aa: CASSLRADRKETQYF

v_gene: TRBV14
j_gene: TRBJ2-7
CDR3aa: CASSQGTSVSEQYF

v_gene: TRBV27
j_gene: TRBJ1-1
CDR3aa: CASSLMAGNTEAFF

v_gene: TRBV5-4
j_gene: TRBJ2-1
CDR3aa: CASSLGTSGVQVGEQFF

v_gene: TRBV5-1
j_gene: TRBJ2-7
CDR3aa: CASSLRTSAANFHEQYF